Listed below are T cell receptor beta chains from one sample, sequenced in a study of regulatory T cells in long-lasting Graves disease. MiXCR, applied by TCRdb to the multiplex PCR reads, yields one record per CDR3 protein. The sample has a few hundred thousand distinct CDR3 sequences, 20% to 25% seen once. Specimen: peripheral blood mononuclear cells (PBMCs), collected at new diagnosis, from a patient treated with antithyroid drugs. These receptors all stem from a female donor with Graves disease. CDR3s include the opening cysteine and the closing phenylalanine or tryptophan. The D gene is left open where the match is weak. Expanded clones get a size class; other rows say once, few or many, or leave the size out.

DNA: TGTGCCACTAAGGGGCCCACCTACGAGCAGTACTTC
CDR3: CATKGPTYEQYF
size: few
J: TRBJ2-7
D: -
V: TRBV6-1

DNA: TGTGCCAGCAGTTACTCCTCCCCCCGACTAGTGCCCGGGGAGCTGTTTTTT
CDR3: CASSYSSPRLVPGELFF
size: -
J: TRBJ2-2
D: -
V: TRBV6-5

DNA: TGTGCCAGCAGCGTCGGGAGGTTGGGAACTGAAGCTTTCTTT
CDR3: CASSVGRLGTEAFF
size: many
J: TRBJ1-1
D: -
V: TRBV2

DNA: TGTGCCAGCACCGGAGGGGCAGGGAGCTCCTACGAGCAGTACTTC
CDR3: CASTGGAGSSYEQYF
size: -
J: TRBJ2-7
D: -
V: TRBV2

DNA: TGTGCCAGCAGCTTGGGGGCCAGGGGGCTCTTCTCTGGAAACACCATATATTTT
CDR3: CASSLGARGLFSGNTIYF
size: many
J: TRBJ1-3
D: TRBD1
V: TRBV5-5

DNA: TGTGCCAGTTTCGAGGGAGGGGTTGTCAATGAGCAGTTCTTC
CDR3: CASFEGGVVNEQFF
size: -
J: TRBJ2-1
D: TRBD2
V: TRBV6-2/TRBV6-3

DNA: TGTGCCAGCAGCGACCCCCGGGACGGCAACACCGGGGAGCTGTTTTTT
CDR3: CASSDPRDGNTGELFF
size: few
J: TRBJ2-2
D: -
V: TRBV9

DNA: TGTGCCAGCCTCCCGGACGTCGGCACTGAAGCTTTCTTT
CDR3: CASLPDVGTEAFF
size: many
J: TRBJ1-1
D: -
V: TRBV12-3/TRBV12-4

DNA: TGTGCCAGCAGCCCAACTTCTGGGACTAGAGAAAACATTCAGTACTTC
CDR3: CASSPTSGTRENIQYF
size: -
J: TRBJ2-4
D: TRBD2
V: TRBV2

DNA: TGTGCCAGCAGCCGGGTCAGGGGTCCCTCCTACGAGCAGTACTTC
CDR3: CASSRVRGPSYEQYF
size: -
J: TRBJ2-7
D: -
V: TRBV3-1

DNA: TGTGCCAGCTCACCCAGCAGGGACAACACCGGGGAGCTGTTTTTT
CDR3: CASSPSRDNTGELFF
size: many
J: TRBJ2-2
D: -
V: TRBV18

DNA: TGTGCCAGTAGTGAGGGATACAGGGGGCAAGTTGTTGCCAAAAACATTCAGTACTTC
CDR3: CASSEGYRGQVVAKNIQYF
size: few
J: TRBJ2-4
D: TRBD1
V: TRBV19

DNA: TGTGCCAGCAGTTTATTGACAGGGGCCACATACGAGCAGTACTTC
CDR3: CASSLLTGATYEQYF
size: many
J: TRBJ2-7
D: TRBD1
V: TRBV28

DNA: TGTGCCAGCAGCGTTGACGGGACAGGCCGGACCGGGGAGCTGTTTTTT
CDR3: CASSVDGTGRTGELFF
size: many
J: TRBJ2-2
D: TRBD1
V: TRBV3-1